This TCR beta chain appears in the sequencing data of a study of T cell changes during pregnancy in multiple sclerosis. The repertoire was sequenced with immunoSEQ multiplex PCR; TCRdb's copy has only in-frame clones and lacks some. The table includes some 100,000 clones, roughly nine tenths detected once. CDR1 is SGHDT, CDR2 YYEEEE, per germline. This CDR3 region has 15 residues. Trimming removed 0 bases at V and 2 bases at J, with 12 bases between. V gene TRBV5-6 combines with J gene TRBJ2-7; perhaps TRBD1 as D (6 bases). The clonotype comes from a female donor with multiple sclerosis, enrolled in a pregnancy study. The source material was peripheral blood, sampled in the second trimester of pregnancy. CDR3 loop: CASSLAPGQPYEQYF. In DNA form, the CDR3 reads TGTGCCAGCAGCTTGGCCCCGGGACAACCCTACGAGCAGTACTTC.